The rows below give T cell receptor beta chains drawn from one sample of a study of blood T cell repertoires in COVID-19. TCRdb's copy holds only in-frame clones and misses some; the assay was immunoSEQ multiplex PCR. This table holds approximately 360,000 clones, 87% found once. Sequenced input: PBMCs or T cells enriched from blood (not recorded which). All receptors derive from a man between 40 and 49 years old in a cohort exposed to, infected with or recovered from COVID-19 (not recorded which). The CDR3 runs from the conserved cysteine through the conserved F or W. Fields, in order: V gene, clone size, D gene, J gene, CDR3 protein, CDR3 DNA. A D gene is named only where the DNA matches it firmly. Clone size, where shown, is once, few, many, or a class for clones that have expanded.

TRBV29-1,NA,TRBD1,TRBJ1-1,CSVSVRGEPMAEAFF,TGCAGCGTTTCGGTCAGGGGGGAGCCTATGGCTGAAGCTTTCTTT
TRBV28,once,NA,TRBJ1-5,CASSSRGLRNQPQHF,TGTGCCAGCAGTTCCCGAGGCCTGCGAAATCAGCCCCAGCATTTT
TRBV5-5,NA,TRBD2,TRBJ2-5,CASSSRGVQETQYF,TGTGCCAGCAGCTCCCGGGGGGTTCAAGAGACCCAGTACTTC
TRBV5-1,NA,TRBD1,TRBJ1-2,CASSQGTERYGYTF,TGCGCCAGCAGCCAAGGGACAGAGAGATATGGCTACACCTTC
TRBV7-9,NA,TRBD2,TRBJ2-2,CASSFYGTSGRGGELFF,TGTGCCAGCAGCTTTTATGGGACTAGCGGGAGAGGCGGGGAGCTGTTTTTT
TRBV5-1,NA,TRBD1,TRBJ1-2,CASSSRQGAGYTF,TGCGCCAGCAGCTCGCGACAGGGGGCAGGCTACACCTTC
TRBV4-1,NA,NA,TRBJ1-2,CASSQERGLATGYTF,TGCGCCAGCAGCCAAGAGAGAGGACTAGCGACGGGCTACACCTTC
TRBV30,NA,TRBD2,TRBJ2-1,CAWTRSSGGYNEQFF,TGTGCCTGGACTCGTTCTAGCGGGGGCTACAATGAGCAGTTCTTC
TRBV14,NA,NA,TRBJ2-7,CASSQREDRPDYEQYF,TGTGCCAGCAGCCAAAGAGAGGACAGACCAGATTACGAGCAGTACTTC
TRBV28,NA,TRBD1,TRBJ1-5,CASRVTGVSNQPQHF,TGTGCCAGCAGGGTAACAGGGGTTAGCAATCAGCCCCAGCATTTT
TRBV7-8,NA,TRBD2,TRBJ2-3,CASSKRAGGSTDTQYF,TGTGCCAGCAGCAAGCGGGCGGGAGGGAGCACAGATACGCAGTATTTT
TRBV29-1,NA,TRBD1,TRBJ2-1,CSVNYRDRGPNEQFF,TGCAGCGTAAACTACCGGGACAGGGGGCCCAATGAGCAGTTCTTC
TRBV18,NA,NA,TRBJ2-5,CASSRTREETQYF,TGTGCCAGCTCACGCACTAGGGAAGAGACCCAGTACTTC
TRBV6-5,NA,TRBD2,TRBJ2-1,CASSSAGTSFGGEQFF,TGTGCCAGCAGTTCAGCCGGGACTAGTTTTGGCGGTGAGCAGTTCTTC
TRBV7-9,NA,TRBD2,TRBJ2-1,CASSSPGLAGVWSYNEQFF,TGTGCCAGCAGCTCACCCGGACTAGCGGGAGTATGGTCCTACAATGAGCAGTTCTTC
TRBV15,NA,NA,TRBJ2-7,CATSRDRQAYEQYF,TGTGCCACCAGCAGAGATCGGCAGGCCTACGAGCAGTACTTC
TRBV24-1,NA,TRBD1,TRBJ2-5,CATRDSQETQYF,TGTGCCACCCGGGACAGCCAAGAGACCCAGTACTTC
TRBV18,NA,TRBD2,TRBJ2-1,CASSRDLASGYNEQFF,TGTGCCAGCTCCCGTGATCTGGCTAGCGGCTACAATGAGCAGTTCTTC
TRBV27,NA,TRBD2,TRBJ2-2,CASSALAVTGELFF,TGTGCCAGCAGTGCACTAGCGGTAACCGGGGAGCTGTTTTTT
TRBV30,NA,NA,TRBJ2-5,CAWSEGSDQETQYF,TGTGCCTGGAGTGAGGGGTCCGACCAAGAGACCCAGTACTTC
TRBV7-3,NA,TRBD1,TRBJ2-2,CASSLVTGAGTGELFF,TGTGCCAGCAGCTTAGTGACAGGGGCGGGCACCGGGGAGCTGTTTTTT
TRBV2,once,NA,TRBJ1-1,CASSENRKGEAFF,TGTGCCAGCAGTGAAAACAGGAAGGGTGAAGCTTTCTTT
TRBV6-1,NA,TRBD1,TRBJ1-2,CASSETGTGPYGYTF,TGTGCCAGCAGTGAAACGGGGACAGGGCCCTATGGCTACACCTTC
TRBV7-8,few,TRBD1,TRBJ2-7,CASSSGQLYQQYF,TGTGCCAGCAGCTCGGGACAGTTGTACCAGCAGTACTTC
TRBV3-1/TRBV3-2,NA,NA,TRBJ1-2,CASSPRRGYGYTF,TGTGCCAGCAGCCCCCGTAGGGGCTATGGCTACACCTTC
TRBV27,NA,TRBD1,TRBJ2-1,CASSYGTDRSRYNEQFF,TGTGCCAGCAGTTACGGGACAGATCGGAGTAGGTACAATGAGCAGTTCTTC
TRBV19,NA,NA,TRBJ2-1,CASSPPTSFDEQFF,TGTGCCAGTAGCCCACCAACTAGTTTCGATGAGCAGTTCTTC
TRBV5-6,NA,NA,TRBJ2-7,CASSFISLSYEQYF,TGTGCCAGCAGCTTTATCTCCCTCTCCTACGAGCAGTACTTC
TRBV18,NA,TRBD2,TRBJ2-7,CASSWGAGGSYEQYF,TGTGCCAGCTCCTGGGGAGCGGGAGGATCCTACGAGCAGTACTTC
TRBV10-3,once,TRBD1,TRBJ2-3,CAISDEGTGIDTQYF,TGTGCCATCAGTGACGAGGGGACAGGGATAGATACGCAGTATTTT
TRBV30,NA,NA,TRBJ2-6,CAWSARGAGANVLTF,TGTGCCTGGAGTGCAAGGGGTGCTGGGGCCAACGTCCTGACTTTC
TRBV5-1,NA,NA,TRBJ2-6,CASRHGDSGANVLTF,TGCGCCAGCAGGCACGGGGACTCTGGGGCCAACGTCCTGACTTTC
TRBV19,NA,TRBD2,TRBJ2-1,CASSIPTSGRHNEQFF,TGTGCCAGTAGTATCCCGACTAGCGGGAGACACAATGAGCAGTTCTTC
TRBV11-3,few,TRBD2,TRBJ2-1,CASSLGLAGYNEQFF,TGTGCCAGCAGCTTAGGACTAGCGGGTTACAATGAGCAGTTCTTC
TRBV10-3,NA,NA,TRBJ1-6,CAIRATGNYNSPLHF,TGTGCCATCAGAGCAACAGGGAACTATAATTCACCCCTCCACTTT
TRBV3-1/TRBV3-2,NA,TRBD1,TRBJ1-1,CASSRQGGGNTEAFF,TGTGCCAGCAGCAGACAGGGAGGTGGGAACACTGAAGCTTTCTTT
TRBV3-1/TRBV3-2,NA,NA,TRBJ2-3,CASSQEFRGVGTQYF,TGTGCCAGCAGCCAAGAGTTCAGGGGAGTGGGTACGCAGTATTTT
TRBV11-2,NA,NA,TRBJ2-7,CASSLNSPYYEQYF,TGTGCCAGCAGCTTAAACTCCCCATACTACGAGCAGTACTTC
TRBV5-1,NA,TRBD1,TRBJ1-5,CASSEQGFDQPQHF,TGCGCCAGCAGCGAACAGGGGTTCGATCAGCCCCAGCATTTT
TRBV7-2,NA,NA,TRBJ1-3,CASSPHHSTGSGNTIYF,TGTGCCAGCAGCCCTCACCATTCCACAGGGTCCGGAAACACCATATATTTT